Below are 3 T cell receptor beta chains sequenced from a single sample in a study of T cells after yellow fever vaccination (dated by TCRdb to between 2018 and 2021). Libraries came from 5' RACE. The instrument given in TCRdb is Illumina HiSeq 2500. TCRdb trimmed the raw reads at Q25, called clones with MiXCR and kept productive beta chains. Every entry covers one CDR3 protein and lists the most common genes and DNA from its rows. The table for this sample lists 200,000 to 300,000 distinct CDR3 sequences; 13% of them were counted only once. The ten largest clonotypes hold 0.4% to 0.55% of the sample. This specimen's treatment or condition label, per the study, means: live attenuated yellow fever vaccine strain. The sequenced sample was CD4+ T cells sorted from PBMCs, obtained 45 days after the yellow fever booster vaccination. The receptors were sampled from a young man who received the YFV17D yellow fever vaccine.

The chain employs TRBV4-3 and TRBJ2-1; a possible D gene is TRBD1 (6 bases). The CDR3 sequence is 13 residues long. The V gene lost 0 bases and the J gene lost 9 bases, with 9 bases spanning the gap. Germline V gene lookup returns CDR1 LGHNA and CDR2 YSLEER. The CDR3 DNA follows: TGCGCCAGCAGCCAAGATTGGGGGCGTGAGCAGTTCTTC. It encodes CASSQDWGREQFF.

The rearrangement uses TRBV3-1 and TRBJ2-7; D might be TRBD1 (6 bases). Trimming left V 6 bases short and J 6 bases short, with 12 bases between. The V gene's germline CDR1 is LGHDT and CDR2 YNNKEL (reference sequence). CDR3 size: 12 residues. CDR3 coding DNA: TGTGCCAGCAGAGGGGGTGGGGTCGAGCAGTACTTC. Its protein is CASRGGGVEQYF.

This chain joins TRBV7-8 and TRBJ2-6, with D maybe TRBD1 (5 bases). Trimming cost V 0 bases and J 3 bases, with 6 bases left between them. The CDR3 totals 15 residues. Germline V gene sequence: CDR1 SGHVS, CDR2 FQNEAQ. The CDR3 sequence is CASSLAQGGANVLTF. The DNA for the CDR3 is TGTGCCAGCAGCTTAGCCCAGGGTGGGGCCAACGTCCTGACTTTC.